This T cell receptor (beta chain) was identified in a study of T cell responses to AZD1222 COVID-19 vaccine. The study's findings and limits: Distributed over spike, vaccine-associated CD4 TCRs predominated at 160-218 and 743-854.

Generated by immunoSEQ multiplex PCR, the TCRdb table keeps only in-frame clones and is missing some. The sample lists approximately 130,000 clones; approximately 85% were seen once. With regard to this clone: Its specificity is not known.

CDR3 length: 14 amino acids. CDR1 MNHEY and CDR2 SMNVEV come from the germline V gene (reference sequence). V lost 7 bases and J 6 bases, leaving 16 bases between the germline ends. The TCR comes from an adult who received the AZD1222 COVID-19 vaccine. The material sequenced was peripheral blood, taken 28 days after the second AZD1222 dose. The chain combines TRBV27 with TRBJ2-1, with D maybe TRBD2 (6 bases). CDR3: CASTTHGSLNEQFF. The CDR3 DNA sequence: TGTGCCAGCACTACCCACGGGAGCCTCAATGAGCAGTTCTTC.